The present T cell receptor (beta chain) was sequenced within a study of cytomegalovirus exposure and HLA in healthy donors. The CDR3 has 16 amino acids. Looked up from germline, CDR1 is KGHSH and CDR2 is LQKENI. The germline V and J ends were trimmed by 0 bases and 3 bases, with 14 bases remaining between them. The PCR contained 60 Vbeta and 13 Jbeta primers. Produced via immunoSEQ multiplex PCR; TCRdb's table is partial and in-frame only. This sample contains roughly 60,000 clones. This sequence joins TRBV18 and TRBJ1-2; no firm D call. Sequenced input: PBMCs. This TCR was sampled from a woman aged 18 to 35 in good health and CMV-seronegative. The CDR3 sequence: CASSPPRQSSHYGYTF. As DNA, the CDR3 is TGTGCCAGCTCACCACCGAGGCAGAGCAGCCACTATGGCTACACCTTC.